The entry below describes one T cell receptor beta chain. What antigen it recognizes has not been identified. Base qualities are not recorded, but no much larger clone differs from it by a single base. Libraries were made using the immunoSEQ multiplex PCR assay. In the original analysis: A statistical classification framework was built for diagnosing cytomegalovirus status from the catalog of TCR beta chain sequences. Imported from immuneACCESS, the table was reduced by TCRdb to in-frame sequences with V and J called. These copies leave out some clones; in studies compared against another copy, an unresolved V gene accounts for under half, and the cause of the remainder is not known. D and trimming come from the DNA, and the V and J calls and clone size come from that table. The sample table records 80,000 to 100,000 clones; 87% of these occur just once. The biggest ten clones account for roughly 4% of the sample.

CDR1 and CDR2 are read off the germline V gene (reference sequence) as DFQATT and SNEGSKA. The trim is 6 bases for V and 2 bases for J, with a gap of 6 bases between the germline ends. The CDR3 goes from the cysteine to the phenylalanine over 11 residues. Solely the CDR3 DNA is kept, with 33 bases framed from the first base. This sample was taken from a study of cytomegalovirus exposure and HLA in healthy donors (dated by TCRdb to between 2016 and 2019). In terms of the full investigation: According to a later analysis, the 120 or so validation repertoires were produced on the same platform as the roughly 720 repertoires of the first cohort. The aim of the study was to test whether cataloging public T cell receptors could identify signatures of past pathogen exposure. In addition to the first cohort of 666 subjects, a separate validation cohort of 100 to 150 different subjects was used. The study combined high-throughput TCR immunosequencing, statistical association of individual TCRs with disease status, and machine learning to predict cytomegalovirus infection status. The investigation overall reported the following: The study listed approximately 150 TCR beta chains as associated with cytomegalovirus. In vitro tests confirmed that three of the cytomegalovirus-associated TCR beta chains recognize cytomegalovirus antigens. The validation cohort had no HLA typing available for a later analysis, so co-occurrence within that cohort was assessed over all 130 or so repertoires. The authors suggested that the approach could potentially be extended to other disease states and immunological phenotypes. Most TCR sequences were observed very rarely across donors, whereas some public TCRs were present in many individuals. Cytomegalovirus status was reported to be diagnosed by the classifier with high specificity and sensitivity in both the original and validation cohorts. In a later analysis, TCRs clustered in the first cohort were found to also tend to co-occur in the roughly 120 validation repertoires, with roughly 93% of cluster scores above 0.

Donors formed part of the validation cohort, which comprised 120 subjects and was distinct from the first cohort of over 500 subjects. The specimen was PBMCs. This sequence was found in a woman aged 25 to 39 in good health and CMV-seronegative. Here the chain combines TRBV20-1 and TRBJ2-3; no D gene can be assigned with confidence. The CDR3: CSAQNTDTQYF. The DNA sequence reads TGCAGTGCACAGAACACAGATACGCAGTATTTT.